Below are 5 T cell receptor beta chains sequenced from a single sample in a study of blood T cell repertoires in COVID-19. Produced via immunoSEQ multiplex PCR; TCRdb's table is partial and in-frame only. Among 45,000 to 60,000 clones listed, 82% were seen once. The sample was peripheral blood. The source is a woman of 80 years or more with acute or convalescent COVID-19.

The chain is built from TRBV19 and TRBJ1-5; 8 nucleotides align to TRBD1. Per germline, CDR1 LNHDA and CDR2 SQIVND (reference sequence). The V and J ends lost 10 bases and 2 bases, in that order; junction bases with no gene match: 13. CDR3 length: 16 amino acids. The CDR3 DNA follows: TGTGCCACGAATCCTCAGGGGGCGATACGCAATCAGCCCCAGCATTTT. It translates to CATNPQGAIRNQPQHF.

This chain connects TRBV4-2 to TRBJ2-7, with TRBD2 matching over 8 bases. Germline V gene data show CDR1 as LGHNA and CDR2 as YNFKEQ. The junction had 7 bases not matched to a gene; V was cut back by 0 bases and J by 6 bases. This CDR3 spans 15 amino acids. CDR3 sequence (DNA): TGTGCCAGCAGCCAAGAACAGCGGGGGTCATCCGAGCAGTACTTC. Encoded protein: CASSQEQRGSSEQYF.

CDR3 nucleotide sequence: TGTGCCAGCTCCAGGGGGGAGTACACTGAAGCTTTCTTT. It codes for CASSRGEYTEAFF. The chain has TRBV18 and TRBJ1-1; 7 nucleotides line up with TRBD1. CDR3 length: 13 residues. J was trimmed by 3 bases and V by 6 bases; bases with no gene match: 4. Germline V gene lookup returns CDR1 KGHSH and CDR2 LQKENI. The full variable domain, rest sourced from reference TRBV18 and TRBJ1-1, is NAGVMQNPRHLVRRRGQEARLRCSPMKGHSHVYWYRQLPEEGLKFMVYLQKENIIDESGMPKERFSAEFPKEGPSILRIQQVVRGDSAAYFCASSRGEYTEAFFGQGTRLTVV.

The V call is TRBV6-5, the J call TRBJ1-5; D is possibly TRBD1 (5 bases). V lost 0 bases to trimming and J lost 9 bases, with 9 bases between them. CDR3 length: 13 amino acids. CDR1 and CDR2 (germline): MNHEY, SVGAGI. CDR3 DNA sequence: TGTGCCAGCAGTTACTCCAGGGATTCGCCCCAGCATTTT. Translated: CASSYSRDSPQHF.

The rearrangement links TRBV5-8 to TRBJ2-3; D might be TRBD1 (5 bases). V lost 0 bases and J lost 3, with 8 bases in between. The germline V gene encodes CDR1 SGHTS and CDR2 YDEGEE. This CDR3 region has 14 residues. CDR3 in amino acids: CASSLGAGTDTQYF. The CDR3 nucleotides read TGTGCCAGCAGCTTGGGTGCAGGGACAGATACGCAGTATTTT.